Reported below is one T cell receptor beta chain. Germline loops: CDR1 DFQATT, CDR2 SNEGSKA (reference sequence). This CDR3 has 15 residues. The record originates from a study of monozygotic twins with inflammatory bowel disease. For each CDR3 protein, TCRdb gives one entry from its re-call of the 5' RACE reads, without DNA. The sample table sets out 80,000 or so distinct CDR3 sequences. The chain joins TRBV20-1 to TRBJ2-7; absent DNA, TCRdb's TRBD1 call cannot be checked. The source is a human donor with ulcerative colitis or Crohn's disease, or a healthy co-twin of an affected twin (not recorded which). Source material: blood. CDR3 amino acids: CSAGLFDRLPYEQYF.